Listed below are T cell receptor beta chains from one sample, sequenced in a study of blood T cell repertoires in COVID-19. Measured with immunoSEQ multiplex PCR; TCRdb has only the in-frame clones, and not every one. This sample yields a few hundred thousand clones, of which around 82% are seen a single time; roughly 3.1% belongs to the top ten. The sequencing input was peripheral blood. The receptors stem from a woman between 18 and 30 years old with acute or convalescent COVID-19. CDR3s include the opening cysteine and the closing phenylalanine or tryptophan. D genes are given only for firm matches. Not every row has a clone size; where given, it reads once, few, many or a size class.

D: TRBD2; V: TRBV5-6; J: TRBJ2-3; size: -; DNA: TGTGCCAGCAGCTTGACGGCCGGGAGGGCCCTAGATACGCAGTATTTT; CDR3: CASSLTAGRALDTQYF
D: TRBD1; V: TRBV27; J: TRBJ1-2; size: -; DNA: TGTGCCAGCAGTCTGGGGGGACAGGGGTTTGGCTACACCTTC; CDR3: CASSLGGQGFGYTF
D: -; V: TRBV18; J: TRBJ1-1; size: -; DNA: TGTGCCAGCTCATTCACAGGGATTGAAGCTTTCTTT; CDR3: CASSFTGIEAFF
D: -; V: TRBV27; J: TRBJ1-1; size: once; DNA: TGTGCCACCCTAGTGAACACTGAAGCTTTCTTT; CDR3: CATLVNTEAFF
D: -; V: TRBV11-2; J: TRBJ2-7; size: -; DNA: TGTGCCAGCAGCTTAGAAGGCGGGGAGCAGTACTTC; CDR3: CASSLEGGEQYF
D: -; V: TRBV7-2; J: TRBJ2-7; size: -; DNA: TGTGCCAGCAGCGCGCGGGACTCCTACGAGCAGTACTTC; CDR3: CASSARDSYEQYF
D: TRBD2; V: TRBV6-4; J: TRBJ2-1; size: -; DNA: TGTGCCAGCAGTGCCCAAGCGGGAGGGCCGGGGAATGAGCAGTTCTTC; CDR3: CASSAQAGGPGNEQFF
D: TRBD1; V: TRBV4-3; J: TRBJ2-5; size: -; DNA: TGCGCCAGCAGCTCGGGACAGGGGGCGTGGGAGACCCAGTACTTC; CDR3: CASSSGQGAWETQYF
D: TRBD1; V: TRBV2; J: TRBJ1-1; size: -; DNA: TGTGCCAGTCACCGGGACAGGCAGAACACTGAAGCTTTCTTT; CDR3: CASHRDRQNTEAFF
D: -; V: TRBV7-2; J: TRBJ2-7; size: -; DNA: TGTGCCAGCAGCTTAGACGGTAACTACGAGCAGTACTTC; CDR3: CASSLDGNYEQYF
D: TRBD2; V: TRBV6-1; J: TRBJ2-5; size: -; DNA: TGTGCCAGCAGTGAATCTTTGTCGGGAGGGGGCCAAGAGACCCAGTACTTC; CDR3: CASSESLSGGGQETQYF
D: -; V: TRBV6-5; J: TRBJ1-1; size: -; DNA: TGTGCCAGCAGTTACTCACGGTATCTGGACACTGAAGCTTTCTTT; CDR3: CASSYSRYLDTEAFF
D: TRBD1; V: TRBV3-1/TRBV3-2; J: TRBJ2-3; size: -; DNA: TGTGCCAGCAGCCCCATCACAGGGGCAGATACGCAGTATTTT; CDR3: CASSPITGADTQYF
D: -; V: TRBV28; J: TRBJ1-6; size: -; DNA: TGTGCCAGCAGTTTAATGACAGTAAATTCACCCCTCCACTTT; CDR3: CASSLMTVNSPLHF
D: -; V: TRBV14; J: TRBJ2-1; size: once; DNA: TGTGCCAGCAGTATAGCGGCCTACAATGAGCAGTTCTTC; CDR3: CASSIAAYNEQFF
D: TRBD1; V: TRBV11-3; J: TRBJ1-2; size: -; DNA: TGTGCCAGCAGCTTAAAGAAAGGGCCAGGGGGCGGGACCTTC; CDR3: CASSLKKGPGGGTF
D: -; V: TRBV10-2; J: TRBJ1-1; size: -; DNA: TGCGCCAGCAATCGGGTGAACACTGAAGCTTTCTTT; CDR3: CASNRVNTEAFF
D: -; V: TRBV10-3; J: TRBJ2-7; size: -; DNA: TGTGCCATTGCCCGGGGAGACTACGAGCAGTACTTC; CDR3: CAIARGDYEQYF
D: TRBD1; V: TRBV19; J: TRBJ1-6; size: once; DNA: TGTGCCAGTACTCCCGGGACAGGAAGCTCCTATAATTCACCCCTCCACTTT; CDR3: CASTPGTGSSYNSPLHF
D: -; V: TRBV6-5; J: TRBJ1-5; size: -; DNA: TGTGCCAGCGGCGGCGCAGGCAATCAGCCCCAGCATTTT; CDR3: CASGGAGNQPQHF
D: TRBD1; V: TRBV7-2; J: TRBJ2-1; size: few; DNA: TGTGCCAGCAGCCTCCAGGGGGCCTCCTACAATGAGCAGTTCTTC; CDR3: CASSLQGASYNEQFF
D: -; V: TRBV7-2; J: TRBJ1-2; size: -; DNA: TGTGCCAGCAGCTCTTCGACAGGCGGGTACTATGGCTACACCTTC; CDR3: CASSSSTGGYYGYTF
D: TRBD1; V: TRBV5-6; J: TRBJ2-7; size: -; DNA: TGTGCCAGCAGCTTGCACAGGGGCCACGAGCAGTACTTC; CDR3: CASSLHRGHEQYF
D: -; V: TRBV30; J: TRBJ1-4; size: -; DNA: TGTGCCTCCTTGCAGGGAGGAACTAATGAAAAACTGTTTTTT; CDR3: CASLQGGTNEKLFF
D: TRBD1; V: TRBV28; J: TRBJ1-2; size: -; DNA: TGTGCCAGCAGTTCTGGTCTACAGGGGGCCTCGTTTAACTATGGCTACACCTTC; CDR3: CASSSGLQGASFNYGYTF
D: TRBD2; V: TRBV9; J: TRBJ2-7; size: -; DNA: TGTGCCAGCAGCGTACGGGCTAGCGGAACCTCCTACGAGCAGTACTTC; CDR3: CASSVRASGTSYEQYF
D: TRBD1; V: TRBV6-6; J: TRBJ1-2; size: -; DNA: TGTGCCAGCAGACCCGGACAGGCGGGGTATGGCTACACCTTC; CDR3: CASRPGQAGYGYTF
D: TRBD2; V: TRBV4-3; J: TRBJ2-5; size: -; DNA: TGCGCCAGCAGCCAAGACCCCTACTCTAGCGGGGAGACCCAGTACTTC; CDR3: CASSQDPYSSGETQYF
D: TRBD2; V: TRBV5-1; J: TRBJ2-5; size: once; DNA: TGCGCCAGCAGCCGCCTAGCGGGGGAGACCCAGTACTTC; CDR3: CASSRLAGETQYF
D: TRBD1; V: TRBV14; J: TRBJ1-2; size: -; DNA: TGTGCCAGCAGCCAGGGGACAGGGGGTTATGGCTACACCTTC; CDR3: CASSQGTGGYGYTF
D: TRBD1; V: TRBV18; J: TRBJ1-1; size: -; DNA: TGTGCCAGCTCACCACTACAGGGGTGGTTCGACACTGAAGCTTTCTTT; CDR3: CASSPLQGWFDTEAFF
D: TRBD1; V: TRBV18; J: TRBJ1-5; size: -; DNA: TGTGCCAGCTCCCCCGGGACAGGGGATCAGCCCCAGCATTTT; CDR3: CASSPGTGDQPQHF
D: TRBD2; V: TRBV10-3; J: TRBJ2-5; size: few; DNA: TGTGCCATCAGCCCTGGGACTAGCAGGTACCAAGAGACCCAGTACTTC; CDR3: CAISPGTSRYQETQYF
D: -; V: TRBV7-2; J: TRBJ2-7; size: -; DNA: TGTGCCAGCAGCTTAGACAGGGTTCTACACGAGCAGTACTTC; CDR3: CASSLDRVLHEQYF
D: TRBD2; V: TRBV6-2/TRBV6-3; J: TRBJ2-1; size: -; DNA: TGTGCCAGCAGACCTAGCGGGCGACGGGACAATGAGCAGTTCTTC; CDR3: CASRPSGRRDNEQFF
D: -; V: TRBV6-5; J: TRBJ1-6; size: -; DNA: TGTGCCAGCAGTTACCGTCACTTAGAGAATTCACCCCTCCACTTT; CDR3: CASSYRHLENSPLHF
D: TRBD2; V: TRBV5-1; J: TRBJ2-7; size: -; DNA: TGCGCCAGCAGCTTGGGGACTAGCGGTAGCGCCTACGAGCAGTACTTC; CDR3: CASSLGTSGSAYEQYF
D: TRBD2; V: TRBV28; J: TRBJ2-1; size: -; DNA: TGTGCCAGCAGTTCTCCGGTCGAAGCGAGATATAGCGGGAGGGCCGGGAGTGAGCAGTTCTTC; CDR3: CASSSPVEARYSGRAGSEQFF
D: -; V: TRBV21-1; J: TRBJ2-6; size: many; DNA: TGTGCCAGCAGCACCTTCCGAGGGGGCATGGCCCTAGCTGGGGCCAACGTCCTGACTTTC; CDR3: CASSTFRGGMALAGANVLTF
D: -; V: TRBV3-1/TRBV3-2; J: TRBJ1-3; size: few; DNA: TGTGCCAGCGCGACTTCTGGAAACACCATATATTTT; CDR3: CASATSGNTIYF
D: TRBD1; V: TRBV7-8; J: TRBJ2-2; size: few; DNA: TGTGCCAGCAGCTTAGCTGGGGGGACAGGGGCTCCCGGGGAGCTGTTTTTT; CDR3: CASSLAGGTGAPGELFF
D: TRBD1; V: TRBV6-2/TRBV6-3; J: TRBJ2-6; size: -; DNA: TGTGCCAGCAGCCCGGGACAGGGATCGGCTGGGGCCAACGTCCTGACTTTC; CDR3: CASSPGQGSAGANVLTF
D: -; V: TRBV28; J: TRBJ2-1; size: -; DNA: TGTGCCAGCGGAGAGGGCTCCTACAATGAGCAGTTCTTC; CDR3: CASGEGSYNEQFF
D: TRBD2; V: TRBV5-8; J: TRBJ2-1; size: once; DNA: TGTGCCAGCAGCCCCGGGACTAGCGGAAACAATGAGCAGTTCTTC; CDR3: CASSPGTSGNNEQFF
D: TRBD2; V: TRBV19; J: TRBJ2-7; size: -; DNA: TGTGCCAGTAGTATGCTTCTAGCGGACTACGAGCAGTACTTC; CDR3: CASSMLLADYEQYF
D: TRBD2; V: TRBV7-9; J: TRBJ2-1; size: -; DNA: TGTGCCAGCAGCTTCACCGGGACTAGCGATGTCAATGAGCAGTTCTTC; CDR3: CASSFTGTSDVNEQFF